This T cell receptor beta chain emerged from a study of blood T cell repertoires in COVID-19. Looking at the study overall: From the United States, Italy and Spain came samples of acute and convalescent COVID-19.

Per the study methods: Estimated nucleated cell counts came from reference gene primer amplification. This table comes from immunoSEQ multiplex PCR, and its TCRdb copy is limited to in-frame clones, with some not included. V and J calls and clone size follow that table, whereas D and trimming were derived from the DNA. The sample carries approximately 120,000 clones, around 88% recorded once. This clone is a singleton in its sample. Per germline, CDR1 SNHLY and CDR2 FYNNEI. This CDR3 is 15 amino acids long. The junction had 13 bases not matched to a gene; V was cut back by 5 bases and J by 7 bases. Sequencing was done on a sample of peripheral blood. V is TRBV2 and J is TRBJ2-7; 8 bases agree with TRBD1. The source of this sequence is a human donor in a cohort sampled during active COVID-19. Here the CDR3 DNA reads TGTGCCAGCAGTTTTTCCGGGACAGGAGATTTTGAGCAGTACTTC. Amino acid sequence: CASSFSGTGDFEQYF. Supplemented by reference TRBV2 and TRBJ2-7, the full variable domain reads EPEVTQTPSHQVTQMGQEVILRCVPISNHLYFYWYRQILGQKVEFLVSFYNNEISEKSEIFDDQFSVERPDGSNFTLKIRSTKLEDSAMYFCASSFSGTGDFEQYFGPGTRLTVT.